The 27 T cell receptor beta chains below come from one sample, sequenced in a study of siplizumab effects on memory and regulatory T cells. Which antigens these TCRs recognize remains unknown. Coculture of mixed lymphocyte reaction cells was performed at 37°C for less than seven days. The protocol was immunoSEQ multiplex PCR, while the TCRdb copy is restricted to in-frame clones and leaves out a portion. This table has about 13,000 clones, about 47% appearing once. Material: CFSE-low (dividing) CD4+ T cells sorted from an allogeneic mixed lymphocyte reaction. The receptor source for this set is a human donor in good health; the cells came from an allogeneic mixed lymphocyte reaction.

The CDR3 DNA is TGCGCCAGGCCAAAAAACAGGGGGCGCAACACTGAAGCTTTCTTT. It encodes CARPKNRGRNTEAFF. The chain carries TRBV23-1 and TRBJ1-1, with 9 bases that match TRBD1. TRBV23-1 falls under the ORF class, with uncertain function. The junction had 10 bases not matched to a gene; V was cut back by 9 bases and J by 2 bases. The CDR3 is 15 amino acids.

By sample share, this clone is medium-sized. J is TRBJ1-3 and V is TRBV9; D unclear. The V end was cut by 1 base, the J end by 0 bases, with 5 bases between. The CDR3 sequence is 14 residues long. Germline V gives CDR1 SGDLS, CDR2 YYNGEE. This CDR3 is CASSVLSSGNTIYF. The CDR3 DNA follows: TGTGCCAGCAGCGTATTAAGCTCTGGAAACACCATATATTTT.

The chain links TRBV7-2 to TRBJ2-3; D possibly matches TRBD1 or TRBD2 (5 bases each). Germline V CDR1 and CDR2: SGHTA, FQGNSA. V lost 3 bases, J lost 2 bases, and 15 bases lay in between. There are 16 residues in the CDR3. The DNA for the CDR3 is TGTGCCAGCAGCTTTGGCCGGGGCTTAACCACAGATACGCAGTATTTT. The encoded protein is CASSFGRGLTTDTQYF.

The gene calls are TRBV7-3 and TRBJ2-5; D not certain. The CDR3 contains 13 residues. Germline V gene lookup returns CDR1 SGHTA and CDR2 FQGTGA. Deletions cut 1 base from V and 12 bases from J, with 15 bases between. CDR3 DNA sequence: TGTGCCAGCAGCTTAAGCCAGTTTGACACTAAGTACTTC. Amino acids: CASSLSQFDTKYF.

A single count supports this clone. The chain employs TRBV18 and TRBJ2-7, with D tentatively TRBD2 (5 bases). CDR1 and CDR2 (germline): KGHSH, LQKENI. V was trimmed by 3 bases and J by 0 bases, leaving 9 bases between them. CDR3 length: 14 residues. For the CDR3, the DNA is TGTGCCAGCTCACCCCGTCGGGACTCCTACGAGCAGTACTTC. This encodes CASSPRRDSYEQYF.

This chain connects TRBV9 to TRBJ2-1; 11 positions match TRBD2. This CDR3 is built from 17 residues. Looked up from germline, CDR1 is SGDLS and CDR2 is YYNGEE. The V segment lost 3 bases and the J segment 9 bases; nucleotides outside the gene matches: 14. CDR3 DNA sequence: TGTGCCAGCAGCGCCCGCCAGACTAGCGGGATCAGAGGTGAGCAGTTCTTC. Protein: CASSARQTSGIRGEQFF.

The rearrangement links TRBV30 to TRBJ1-3; D call uncertain. V dropped 2 bases and J dropped 4 bases, with 3 bases sitting between them. In germline, CDR1 is GTSNPN, CDR2 SVGIG (reference sequence). The CDR3 totals 11 residues. The DNA for the CDR3 is TGTGCCTGGAGTCAAGGAAACACCATATATTTT. It translates to CAWSQGNTIYF.

By proportion, this clone is medium-sized (0.01 to 0.1%). The chain recombines TRBV9 with TRBJ2-7; a possible D gene is TRBD2 (5 bases). Germline CDR1 is SGDLS and CDR2 is YYNGEE. The CDR3 runs to 15 residues. V gave up 2 bases and J gave up 4 bases, with 16 bases separating them. As DNA, the CDR3 is TGTGCCAGCAGCGTCCTAGGGAGCAGCTCTTACGAGCAGTACTTC. This translates into CASSVLGSSSYEQYF.

This chain's CDR3 is CASSLSKVAGVPQYF. In nucleotides, the CDR3 is TGTGCCAGCAGTTTATCGAAGGTGGCAGGGGTGCCCCAGTACTTC. The chain joins TRBV27 to TRBJ2-5, with D perhaps TRBD1 (6 bases). V gave up 0 bases and J gave up 9 bases, with 17 bases separating them. The CDR3 covers 15 residues. The germline V gene encodes CDR1 MNHEY and CDR2 SMNVEV (reference sequence).

This clone has a handful of counts. This sequence joins TRBV5-1 and TRBJ2-3, with no clear D. The V gene lost 2 bases and the J gene lost 2 bases, with 9 bases spanning the gap. The CDR3 runs 14 residues. CDR1 and CDR2 from the germline V gene are SGHRS and YFSETQ. The chain's CDR3 is CASSFGRFTDTQYF. In DNA, the CDR3 is TGCGCCAGCAGCTTCGGCAGGTTCACAGATACGCAGTATTTT.

The chain is built from TRBV7-9 and TRBJ1-3; TRBD1 agrees at 9 bases. The germline CDR1 and CDR2 sequences are SEHNR and FQNEAQ (reference sequence). Unmatched junction bases numbered 1, after V lost 0 bases and J lost 4 bases. CDR3 length: 15 amino acids. CDR3 loop: CASSLAGTGGNTIYF. The CDR3 DNA sequence: TGTGCCAGCAGCTTAGCTGGGACAGGGGGAAACACCATATATTTT.

V is TRBV7-3 and J is TRBJ1-4; 7 positions agree with TRBD1. The V gene's germline CDR1 is SGHTA and CDR2 FQGTGA. The CDR3 sequence is 21 residues long. V was clipped by 6 bases and J by 5 bases; unmatched bases: 27. CDR3 loop: CASSANRGWKPTQRENEKLFF. The CDR3 bases are TGTGCCAGCAGTGCAAACAGGGGTTGGAAGCCAACCCAAAGAGAAAATGAAAAACTGTTTTTT.

The sample holds a few counts of this clone. J is TRBJ2-2 and V is TRBV2; D gene uncertain. The CDR3 spans 12 residues. The V and J ends lost 4 bases and 3 bases respectively, with 3 bases between them. CDR1 is SNHLY and CDR2 is FYNNEI in the germline V gene. The CDR3 DNA reads TGTGCCAGCAGTGTATACACCGGGGAGCTGTTTTTT. Its protein product is CASSVYTGELFF.

The CDR3, as DNA: TGCGCCAGCAGCCAAGCCTTGGTCCGCAACACTGAAGCTTTCTTT. Amino acid sequence: CASSQALVRNTEAFF. The chain has TRBV4-1 and TRBJ1-1; D unresolved. The CDR3 consists of 15 residues. The germline V gene encodes CDR1 MGHRA and CDR2 YSYEKL. V was shortened by 1 base and J by 2 bases, with 11 bases between the two germline ends.

By frequency in the sample, this clone is medium-sized. The V gene is TRBV29-1, the J gene TRBJ1-2; 9 nucleotides align to TRBD1. The CDR3 totals 12 residues. Losses at the gene ends were 0 bases for V and 13 bases for J; bases not matched to a gene: 6. CDR1 and CDR2 (germline): SQVTM, ANQGSEA. This chain's CDR3 is CSVEEVGDRVTF. DNA of the CDR3: TGCAGCGTTGAAGAAGTGGGGGACAGGGTCACCTTC.

The rearrangement joins TRBV7-8 to TRBJ2-6, with 11 bases fitting TRBD1. With 2 bases clipped from V and 4 bases from J, the junction kept 10 bases outside the gene matches. The germline V gene encodes CDR1 SGHVS and CDR2 FQNEAQ. The CDR3 extends over 19 amino acids. The CDR3 sequence is CASSLWLGTGGTGANVLTF. The CDR3 bases are TGTGCCAGCAGCTTATGGCTCGGGACAGGGGGAACCGGGGCCAACGTCCTGACTTTC.

This clone was counted only a few times. The J gene is TRBJ2-1, the V gene TRBV7-3, with 8 bases aligning to TRBD2. There are 13 residues in the CDR3. Germline loops: CDR1 SGHTA, CDR2 FQGTGA. Trimming at V came to 5 bases and at J to 9 bases, leaving 6 bases not matched to a gene. CDR3 nucleotides: TGTGCCAGCAGCCCCAGCGGGAGCCGTGAGCAGTTCTTC. Translating gives CASSPSGSREQFF.

The rearrangement links TRBV10-3 to TRBJ1-2; D is uncertain. Germline V gene data show CDR1 as ENHRY and CDR2 as SYGVKD. This CDR3 spans 12 amino acids. Trimming took 4 bases from V and 4 from J, leaving 7 bases between them. CDR3 coding DNA: TGTGCCATCAGTGGCCAGCTCTATGGCTACACCTTC. As protein: CAISGQLYGYTF.

This rearrangement joins TRBV21-1 to TRBJ2-1; the D call TRBD2 from the table was never checked on the DNA. TRBV21-1 counts as a pseudogene. The CDR3 loop spans 13 amino acids. The CDR3 nucleotides read TGTGCCAGCCCATTCTACCACTACAATGAGCAGTTCTTC. This encodes CASPFYHYNEQFF.

V gene TRBV11-2 combines with J gene TRBJ2-3; the D is unclear. The CDR3 has 12 residues. Germline CDR1 reads SGHAT; CDR2 reads FQNNGV. V was shortened by 5 bases and J by 6 bases, with 9 bases between the two germline ends. CDR3 protein: CASSPSVDTQYF. Written as DNA, the CDR3 is TGTGCCAGCAGCCCGAGCGTGGATACGCAGTATTTT.

The gene calls are TRBV7-8 and TRBJ1-5; D perhaps matches TRBD1 (6 bases). The CDR3 runs 15 residues. The V end lost 2 bases, the J end lost 2 bases, and 10 bases lay between the germline ends. The germline V gene has CDR1 SGHVS and CDR2 FQNEAQ. The CDR3 protein is CASSLNREGNQPQHF. The CDR3 nucleotides read TGTGCCAGCAGCTTAAACAGGGAGGGCAATCAGCCCCAGCATTTT.

This chain links TRBV11-3 with TRBJ2-5; 12 nucleotides align to TRBD2. The CDR3 runs 16 residues. Germline V CDR1 and CDR2: SGHNT, YENEEA. V lost 5 bases, J lost 4 bases, and 8 bases stayed unmatched. Here the CDR3 reads CASSGRTSGKRETQYF. For the CDR3, the DNA is TGTGCCAGCAGCGGCCGGACTAGCGGGAAGAGAGAGACCCAGTACTTC.

This chain uses TRBV30 with TRBJ2-1; D is uncertain. V lost 2 bases to trimming and J lost 10 bases, with 12 bases between them. Germline V gene lookup returns CDR1 GTSNPN and CDR2 SVGIG (reference sequence). The CDR3 is 12 residues long. In DNA form, the CDR3 reads TGTGCCTGGAGTCCCACCTCTGCGGAGCAGTTCTTC. Its protein is CAWSPTSAEQFF. Full variable domain (outside the CDR3, taken from reference TRBV30 and TRBJ2-1): SQTIHQWPATLVQPVGSPLSLECTVEGTSNPNLYWYRQAAGRGLQLLFYSVGIGQISSEVPQNLSASRPQDRQFILSSKKLLLSDSGFYLCAWSPTSAEQFFGPGTRLTVL.

This clone was recorded a few times. The gene calls are TRBV7-9 and TRBJ2-6; no clear D. Germline assignment: CDR1 SEHNR and CDR2 FQNEAQ (reference sequence). Trimming left V 5 bases short and J 3 bases short, with 20 bases between. CDR3 length equals 18 residues. The CDR3 loop reads CASSRYPGFGDGANVLTF. For the CDR3, the DNA is TGTGCCAGCAGCCGATACCCGGGTTTTGGGGATGGGGCCAACGTCCTGACTTTC.

J is TRBJ1-2 and V is TRBV7-2, with D tentatively TRBD1 (5 bases). The CDR3 runs to 13 residues. The germline gives CDR1 SGHTA, CDR2 FQGNSA. V lost 5 bases, J lost 8 bases, and 15 bases lay in between. As DNA, the CDR3 is TGTGCCAGCAGCCCCAGACGTGGGGGAGGCTACACCTTC. As protein: CASSPRRGGGYTF.

This clone showed up just a few times. CDR3 region: CASSPRPSSGANVLTF. CDR3 in DNA: TGTGCCAGCTCACCACGACCGTCGTCTGGGGCCAACGTCCTGACTTTC. The V and J genes are TRBV18 and TRBJ2-6; unclear D gene. Trimming pared 1 base from V and 1 base from J, leaving 8 bases between. The germline V gene has CDR1 KGHSH and CDR2 LQKENI. This CDR3 has 16 amino acids. Together with reference TRBV18 and TRBJ2-6, the CDR3 gives the full variable domain: NAGVMQNPRHLVRRRGQEARLRCSPMKGHSHVYWYRQLPEEGLKFMVYLQKENIIDESGMPKERFSAEFPKEGPSILRIQQVVRGDSAAYFCASSPRPSSGANVLTFGAGSRLTVL.

Only a few counts were recorded for this clone. The chain is built from TRBV18 and TRBJ2-3; D unclear. The CDR3 covers 17 residues. CDR1 and CDR2 from the germline V gene are KGHSH and LQKENI. The ends were cut back, 0 bases at V and 4 bases at J, with 17 bases in the middle. CDR3 amino acids: CASSPPWTPLRPDTQYF. In nucleotides, the CDR3 is TGTGCCAGCTCACCACCCTGGACCCCACTACGACCAGATACGCAGTATTTT.